This is a list of T cell receptor beta chains from one sample in a study of blood T cell repertoires in COVID-19. Sequencing was performed with immunoSEQ multiplex PCR; in TCRdb, only in-frame clones are kept and a portion is missing. Of some 87,000 clones detected, 80% appear once; the ten largest clones hold 8.7%. The sequencing sample was made of peripheral blood. These receptors were obtained from a man between 45 and 60 years old who had recovered from COVID-19. Both conserved end residues are part of each CDR3. A D gene is named only where the DNA matches it firmly. Where a row states a size, it is once, few, many or the class of an expanded clone; other rows omit it.

D	size	J	V	CDR3	DNA
TRBD2	.	TRBJ2-1	TRBV6-2/TRBV6-3	CASSPPSGSSYNEQFF	TGTGCCAGCAGTCCACCTAGCGGTAGCTCCTACAATGAGCAGTTCTTC
.	few	TRBJ2-3	TRBV4-2	CASSQTAGARRDTQYF	TGTGCCAGCAGCCAAACAGCAGGGGCCCGGCGGGATACGCAGTATTTT
TRBD1	.	TRBJ1-4	TRBV23-1	CASSQPQGDSYEKLFF	TGCGCCAGCAGTCAGCCTCAGGGGGACAGTTATGAAAAACTGTTTTTT
.	few	TRBJ1-2	TRBV19	CASSAGQPFGYTF	TGTGCCAGTAGTGCCGGACAGCCCTTTGGCTACACCTTC
.	once	TRBJ1-4	TRBV21-1	CASSTRPHRTGGEKLFF	TGTGCCAGCAGCACCCGACCCCACAGGACGGGGGGGGAAAAACTGTTTTTT
TRBD1	.	TRBJ1-2	TRBV7-9	CASSLRLGTGSLGYTF	TGTGCCAGCAGCTTACGCTTGGGGACAGGGAGTCTCGGCTACACCTTC
.	.	TRBJ1-2	TRBV6-4	CASSSEPSNYGYTF	TGTGCCAGCAGTAGCGAGCCGTCTAACTATGGCTACACCTTC
.	.	TRBJ1-1	TRBV30	CAWDGGMNTEAFF	TGTGCCTGGGATGGGGGCATGAACACTGAAGCTTTCTTT
TRBD2	.	TRBJ2-3	TRBV7-2	CASSLRAPWLAGANTQYF	TGTGCCAGCAGCTTAAGAGCCCCCTGGCTAGCGGGGGCGAATACGCAGTATTTT
TRBD2	.	TRBJ2-7	TRBV18	CASSPGGLAGRYEQYF	TGTGCCAGCTCACCAGGCGGACTAGCGGGGAGGTACGAGCAGTACTTC
.	.	TRBJ2-7	TRBV18	CASSPTGRVDEQYF	TGTGCCAGCTCACCAACGGGGAGAGTAGACGAGCAGTACTTC
TRBD2	.	TRBJ2-7	TRBV5-1	CASSSSGLADYEQYF	TGCGCCAGCAGCTCGAGCGGACTAGCGGACTACGAGCAGTACTTC
.	.	TRBJ2-7	TRBV3-1/TRBV3-2	CASARGAVSYEQYF	TGTGCCAGCGCGCGGGGAGCGGTCTCCTACGAGCAGTACTTC
.	.	TRBJ1-1	TRBV6-5	CASSSTSAEAFF	TGTGCCAGCAGTTCTACCTCCGCTGAAGCTTTCTTT
TRBD2	many	TRBJ2-3	TRBV2	CASSGGGNTDTQYF	TGTGCCAGCTCAGGCGGGGGGAACACAGATACGCAGTATTTT
TRBD1	.	TRBJ1-1	TRBV6-6	CASSSRTGLNTEAFF	TGTGCCAGCAGTTCTAGGACAGGGCTGAACACTGAAGCTTTCTTT
TRBD1	.	TRBJ2-2	TRBV3-1/TRBV3-2	CASSQGGQRNTGELFF	TGTGCCAGCAGCCAAGGGGGACAGCGGAACACCGGGGAGCTGTTTTTT
.	.	TRBJ1-1	TRBV18	CASSQGPDAEAFF	TGTGCCAGCTCACAGGGGCCGGACGCTGAAGCTTTCTTT
.	.	TRBJ1-1	TRBV12-3/TRBV12-4	CASRPVYNTEAFF	TGTGCCAGCAGACCGGTTTATAACACTGAAGCTTTCTTT
TRBD1	.	TRBJ2-7	TRBV25-1	CASDRENCNEQYF	TGTGCCAGTGACAGGGAAAATTGTAACGAGCAGTACTTC
.	few	TRBJ1-2	TRBV6-5	CASSPIGLQVYTF	TGTGCCAGCAGCCCCATTGGATTACAGGTCTACACCTTC
TRBD2	.	TRBJ2-3	TRBV5-1	CASRTSGDLTDTQYF	TGCGCCAGCCGGACTAGCGGGGACCTCACAGATACGCAGTATTTT
.	few	TRBJ2-7	TRBV18	CASRGTEHTYEQYF	TGTGCCAGCCGCGGGACAGAACACACCTACGAGCAGTACTTC
TRBD2	.	TRBJ2-7	TRBV5-1	CASSLDGRGYEQYF	TGCGCCAGCAGCTTGGACGGGAGGGGCTACGAGCAGTACTTC
TRBD1	.	TRBJ1-1	TRBV5-8	CASSLLGTGKAFF	TGTGCCAGCAGCCTCCTCGGGACAGGGAAAGCTTTCTTT
TRBD1	.	TRBJ1-6	TRBV2	CASTRDRDNSPLHF	TGTGCCAGCACCCGGGACAGGGATAATTCACCCCTCCACTTT
.	.	TRBJ2-6	TRBV7-2	CASSFGFSGANVLTF	TGTGCCAGCAGCTTCGGTTTCTCTGGGGCCAACGTCCTGACTTTC
TRBD2	once	TRBJ2-3	TRBV7-9	CASSLALTSGATQYF	TGTGCCAGCAGCTTAGCACTCACTAGCGGGGCCACGCAGTATTTT
TRBD1	.	TRBJ2-7	TRBV10-2	CATGQGFYEQYF	TGCGCCACGGGACAGGGCTTCTACGAGCAGTACTTC
.	few	TRBJ1-1	TRBV7-2	CASSPYGFPEAFF	TGTGCCAGCAGCCCCTACGGGTTTCCTGAAGCTTTCTTT
TRBD2	.	TRBJ2-5	TRBV6-2/TRBV6-3	CASSYQAGAAETQYF	TGTGCCAGCAGTTACCAGGCGGGAGCCGCGGAGACCCAGTACTTC
.	many	TRBJ1-3	TRBV29-1	CSVDTPGANTIYF	TGCAGCGTTGATACCCCAGGGGCGAACACCATATATTTT